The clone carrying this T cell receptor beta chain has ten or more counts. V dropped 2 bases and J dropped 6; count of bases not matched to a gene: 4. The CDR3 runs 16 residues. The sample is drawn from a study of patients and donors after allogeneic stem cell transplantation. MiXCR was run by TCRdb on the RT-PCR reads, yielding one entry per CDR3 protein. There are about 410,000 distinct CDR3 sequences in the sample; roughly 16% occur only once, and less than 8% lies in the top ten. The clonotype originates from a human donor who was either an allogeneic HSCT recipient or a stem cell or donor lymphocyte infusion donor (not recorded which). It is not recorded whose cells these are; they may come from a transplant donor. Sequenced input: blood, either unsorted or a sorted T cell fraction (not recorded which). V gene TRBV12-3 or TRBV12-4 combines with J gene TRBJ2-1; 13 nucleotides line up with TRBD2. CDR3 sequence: CASSLTSGRATNEQFF. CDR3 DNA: TGTGCCAGCAGTTTAACTAGCGGGAGGGCCACCAATGAGCAGTTCTTC.